This T cell receptor (beta chain) emerged from a study of T-cell reconstitution after alpha-beta-depleted transplantation in children (dated by TCRdb to about 2016). Concerning the study at large: The study quantitatively tracked T-cell immune reconstitution after TCRalphabeta/CD19-depleted allogeneic hematopoietic cell transplantation in children using TCR repertoire profiling.

The sample holds a few counts of this clonotype. The antigen it recognizes is unknown. Within one base of it there is no much larger clone, and no base qualities were kept. In light of the paper, this sample's treatment or condition label describes: allogeneic hematopoietic cell transplantation with graft depleted of TCRalphabeta T cells and CD19 B cells. TCRalphabeta/CD19-depleted allogeneic hematopoietic cell grafts were given to the transplant recipients, all of whom were children. The protocol used for the library was PCR. These reads were obtained on an Illumina HiSeq 2500. TCR libraries were prepared with molecular barcoding, using unique molecular identifiers to normalize TCRbeta repertoire quantification. TCRdb ran its own pipeline on the public reads, namely fastp trimming at Q25 and MiXCR clone calling, and kept in-frame beta chains. Identical CDR3 proteins give one entry, which carries the most common genes and DNA. Across this sample there are 450,000 to 600,000 distinct CDR3 sequences, with roughly 13% seen only once. The top ten clonotypes cover 2% to 2.5% of the sample.

Overall results and qualifications from the work: Over subsequent months, a decline in hyperexpanded clone frequencies was noted, and after one year, T-cell counts and TCRbeta diversity were mostly ascribed to newly produced T cells. In some patients, the high TCRbeta diversity seen at day 60 was put down to recipient T cells and intrathymic progenitors that had survived conditioning. About two months after transplant, the apparently early recovery of alphabetaT-cell counts reportedly depended on just several hundred clones that had expanded rapidly and came from non-depleted graft cells.

Inclusive of the bounding cysteine and phenylalanine, the CDR3 is 16 residues long. Only the CDR3 portion is preserved as DNA: 48 bases, with reading frame beginning at the first base. V and J are trimmed by 5 bases and 2 bases, and the gene matches miss 12 bases of the junction. The germline V gene supplies CDR1 SGHAT and CDR2 FQNNGV. The sequence is built from TRBV11-2 and TRBJ2-7; TRBD2 agrees with 7 junctional bases. Specimen: PBMCs, mostly from graft donor cells, collected 360 days after TCRalphabeta/CD19-depleted stem cell transplant. This receptor was identified in a male patient under 18 who had a stem cell transplant for acute myeloid leukemia, so the T cells may come from the graft donor. Here the CDR3 is given as CASSQYFAGATYEQYF. The DNA sequence is given as TGTGCCAGCAGCCAGTATTTTGCGGGAGCGACCTACGAGCAGTACTTC. Extended through the reference TRBV11-2 and TRBJ2-7 proteins, this CDR3 yields the full variable domain: EAGVAQSPRYKIIEKRQSVAFWCNPISGHATLYWYQQILGQGPKLLIQFQNNGVVDDSQLPKDRFSAERLKGVDSTLKIQPAKLEDSAVYLCASSQYFAGATYEQYFGPGTRLTVT.